The entry below describes one TCR beta chain. Its antigen is not identified. Looked up from germline, CDR1 is WSHSY and CDR2 is SAAADI. V was pared by 7 bases and J by 7 bases, with 8 bases of the junction left unmatched. The CDR3 totals 13 residues. The source of the sample is a study of cytomegalovirus exposure and HLA in healthy donors. Findings and caveats of the study: In the analysis, some V segments, TRBV6-2 and TRBV6-3 included, were excluded as indistinguishable. Most TCR sequences were uncommon, yet certain public TCRs appeared in many donors.

With 60 Vbeta and 13 Jbeta primers, the PCR was carried out. Method: immunoSEQ multiplex PCR; TCRdb's copy keeps in-frame clones and lacks some. This sample has 180,000 or so clones, with around four fifths found just once. The chain carries TRBV10-2 and TRBJ2-7, with 9 bases matching TRBD2. The sequence was collected from a woman in her twenties or thirties in good health and CMV-seronegative. The sequencing input was PBMCs. In DNA, the CDR3 is TGCGCCAGCAAGAGCGGGGGGAAAGGGGAGCAGTACTTC. Translation: CASKSGGKGEQYF.